This T cell receptor beta chain was identified during a study of T cells after posttransplantation cyclophosphamide. Whole-study results and caveats: Donor-recipient repertoire similarity was low at 1-2 months, rising over year one.

This clone was recorded at least ten times. What it recognizes is unknown. Repertoires were generated with immunoSEQ multiplex PCR, while TCRdb's copy carries only in-frame clones and drops some. This sample comprises some 40,000 clones, none seen once only. On the day of bone marrow donation, the related graft donor provided peripheral blood. Sequences were obtained from PBMCs. This TCR was sampled from a man aged 50-59 years in good health, CMV-negative, and a related stem cell transplant donor.

CDR3 sequence reads: CASSWMTGGYTF. The CDR3 DNA is TGTGCCAGCAGCTGGATGACTGGGGGCTACACCTTC. The rearrangement joins TRBV5-6 to TRBJ1-2; D unresolved. The V and J ends lost 3 bases and 8 bases respectively, with 11 bases between them. Germline CDR1 and CDR2: SGHDT and YYEEEE. The CDR3 spans 12 residues. Drawing the rest from reference TRBV5-6 and TRBJ1-2, the complete variable domain is DAGVTQSPTHLIKTRGQQVTLRCSPKSGHDTVSWYQQALGQGPQFIFQYYEEEERQRGNFPDRFSGHQFPNYSSELNVNALLLGDSALYLCASSWMTGGYTFGSGTRLTVV.